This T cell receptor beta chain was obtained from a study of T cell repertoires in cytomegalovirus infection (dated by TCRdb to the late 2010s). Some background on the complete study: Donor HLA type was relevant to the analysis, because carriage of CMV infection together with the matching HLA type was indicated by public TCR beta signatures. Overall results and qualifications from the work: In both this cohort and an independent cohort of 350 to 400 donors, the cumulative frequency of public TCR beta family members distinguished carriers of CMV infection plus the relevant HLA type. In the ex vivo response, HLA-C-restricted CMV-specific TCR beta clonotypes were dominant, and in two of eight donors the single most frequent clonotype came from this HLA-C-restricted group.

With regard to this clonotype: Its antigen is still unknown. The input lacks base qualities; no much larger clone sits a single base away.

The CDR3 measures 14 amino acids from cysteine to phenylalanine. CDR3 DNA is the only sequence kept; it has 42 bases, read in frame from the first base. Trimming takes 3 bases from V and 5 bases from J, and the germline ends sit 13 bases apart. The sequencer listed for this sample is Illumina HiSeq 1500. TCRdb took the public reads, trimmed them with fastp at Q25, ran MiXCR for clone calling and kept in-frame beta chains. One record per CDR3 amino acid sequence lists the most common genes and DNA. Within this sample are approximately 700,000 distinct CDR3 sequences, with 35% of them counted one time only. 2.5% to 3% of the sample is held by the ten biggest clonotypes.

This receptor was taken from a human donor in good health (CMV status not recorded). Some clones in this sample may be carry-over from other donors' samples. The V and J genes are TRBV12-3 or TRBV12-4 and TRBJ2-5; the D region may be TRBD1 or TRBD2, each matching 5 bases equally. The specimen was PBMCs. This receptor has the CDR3 CASSFRGGWETQYF. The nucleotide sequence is TGTGCCAGCAGTTTTCGTGGGGGATGGGAGACCCAGTACTTC.